This T cell receptor (beta chain) was recovered during a study of shared clonotypes between healthy human individuals. Study-wide findings and caveats: With several donors compared, 4.5% to 6.5% of naive CD4 clonotypes were shared. Researchers found naive subsets generally carried larger estimated richness than memory subsets.

The CDR3 totals 14 residues. The V and J ends lost 0 bases and 3 bases respectively, with 10 bases between them. Germline CDR1 reads SGHRS; CDR2 reads YFSETQ. In the case of this clone: Its antigen is still unknown.

Researchers divided each subset's genomic DNA evenly across several immunoSEQ plates. Generated by immunoSEQ multiplex PCR, the TCRdb table keeps only in-frame clones and is missing some. The data contain a few million clones, 85% to 95% of them seen just once; the ten biggest clones take up roughly 0.34%. A CD45RA-negative memory subset and a CD45RA+ naive subset were separated from the CD4+ cells. The TCR comes from a man between 18 and 29 years old in good health. Some clones in this sample may be carry-over from other donors' samples. V gene TRBV5-1 combines with J gene TRBJ2-7; D gene uncertain. The material sequenced was naive CD4+ T cells from PBMCs. Stated subset: CD45RA+ positively selected. The CDR3 coding sequence is TGCGCCAGCAGCTTGGCCTCCGACCTCTACGAGCAGTACTTC. Protein: CASSLASDLYEQYF.